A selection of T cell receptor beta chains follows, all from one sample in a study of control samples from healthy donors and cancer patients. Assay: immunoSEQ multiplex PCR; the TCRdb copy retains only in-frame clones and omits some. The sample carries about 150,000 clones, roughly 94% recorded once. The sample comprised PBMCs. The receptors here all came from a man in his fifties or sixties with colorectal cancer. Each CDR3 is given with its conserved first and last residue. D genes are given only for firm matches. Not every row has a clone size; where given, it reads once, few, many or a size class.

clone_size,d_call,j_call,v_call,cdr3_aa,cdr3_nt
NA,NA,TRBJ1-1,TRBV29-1,CSVDGTGGGRAFF,TGCAGCGTTGATGGTACGGGCGGGGGCCGTGCTTTCTTT
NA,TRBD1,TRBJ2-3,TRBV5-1,CATALGTGRTDTQYF,TGCGCCACCGCCCTTGGGACAGGTCGCACAGATACGCAGTATTTT
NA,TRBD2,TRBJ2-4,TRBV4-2,CASSLGSGGQNIQYF,TGTGCCAGCAGCTTAGGTAGCGGGGGCCAAAACATTCAGTACTTC
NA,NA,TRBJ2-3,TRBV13,CASGIRGAVGTDTQYF,TGTGCCAGCGGAATAAGGGGGGCCGTAGGCACAGATACGCAGTATTTT
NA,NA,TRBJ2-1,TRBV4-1,CASSPQENRGLQGQFF,TGCGCCAGCAGCCCGCAGGAAAACAGAGGCCTTCAGGGGCAGTTCTTC
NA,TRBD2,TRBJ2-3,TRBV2,CASSLGLAGTDTQYF,TGTGCCAGCAGCCTCGGACTAGCGGGCACAGATACGCAGTATTTT
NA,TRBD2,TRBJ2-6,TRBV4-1,CASSHTSGGNSGANVLTF,TGCGCCAGCAGCCATACTAGCGGGGGAAACTCTGGGGCCAACGTCCTGACTTTC
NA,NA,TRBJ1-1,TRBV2,CASSSGVQTGAFF,TGTGCCAGCAGCTCAGGGGTCCAAACTGGAGCTTTCTTT
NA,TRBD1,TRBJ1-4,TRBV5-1,CASSPRQGTNEKLFF,TGCGCCAGCAGCCCCAGACAGGGAACTAATGAAAAACTGTTTTTT
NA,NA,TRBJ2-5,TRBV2,CASSVKRAQGTQYF,TGTGCCAGCAGTGTAAAAAGGGCCCAAGGGACCCAGTACTTC
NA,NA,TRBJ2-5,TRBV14,CASSPFRGPSWETQYF,TGTGCCAGCAGCCCATTCCGGGGACCGAGCTGGGAGACCCAGTACTTC
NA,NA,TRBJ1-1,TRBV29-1,CSVETENTEAFF,TGCAGCGTTGAAACAGAGAACACTGAAGCTTTCTTT
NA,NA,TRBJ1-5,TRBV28,CASSLPQGHNQPQHF,TGTGCCAGCAGTTTACCCCAGGGACACAATCAGCCCCAGCATTTT
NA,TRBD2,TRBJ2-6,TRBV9,CASSVEIAGGPGANVLTF,TGTGCCAGCAGCGTAGAGATAGCGGGGGGACCTGGGGCCAACGTCCTGACTTTC
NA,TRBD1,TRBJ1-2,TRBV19,CASSIIGDRGNYGYTF,TGTGCCAGTAGTATAATCGGGGACAGGGGAAACTATGGCTACACCTTC
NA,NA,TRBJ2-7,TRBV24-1,CATSFLAEQYF,TGTGCCACCTCCTTCCTCGCCGAGCAGTACTTC
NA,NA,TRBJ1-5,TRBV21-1,CASIHQPQHF,TGTGCCAGCATCCATCAGCCCCAGCATTTT
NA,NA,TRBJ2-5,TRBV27,CASSAQALMETQYF,TGTGCCAGCAGCGCTCAGGCCCTCATGGAGACCCAGTACTTC
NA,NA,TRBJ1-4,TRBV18,CASSPDLTNEKLFF,TGTGCCAGCTCACCAGACCTAACTAATGAAAAACTGTTTTTT
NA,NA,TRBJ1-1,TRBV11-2,CASSTQPAGTGTEAFF,TGTGCCAGCAGCACCCAACCGGCAGGGACCGGGACTGAAGCTTTCTTT
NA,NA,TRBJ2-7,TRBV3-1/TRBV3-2,CASSQGIYEQYF,TGTGCCAGCAGCCAAGGGATCTACGAGCAGTACTTC
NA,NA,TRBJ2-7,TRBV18,CASSPQGPGAPSYEQYF,TGTGCCAGCTCACCACAGGGGCCGGGAGCGCCGTCCTACGAGCAGTACTTC
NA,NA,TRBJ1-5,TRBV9,CASSAVGSNQPQHF,TGTGCCAGCAGCGCGGTGGGTAGCAATCAGCCCCAGCATTTT
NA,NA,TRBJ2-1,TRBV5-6,CASSFAGTEQFF,TGTGCCAGCAGCTTCGCCGGGACAGAGCAGTTCTTC
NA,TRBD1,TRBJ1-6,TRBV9,CASSVGGQGNSPLHF,TGTGCCAGCAGCGTAGGGGGACAGGGGAATTCACCCCTCCACTTT
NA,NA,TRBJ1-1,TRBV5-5,CASSLWWGPNTEAFF,TGTGCCAGCAGCCTCTGGTGGGGCCCTAACACTGAAGCTTTCTTT
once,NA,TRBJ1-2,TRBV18,CASSSDGLNYGYTF,TGTGCCAGCTCATCTGACGGACTGAACTATGGCTACACCTTC